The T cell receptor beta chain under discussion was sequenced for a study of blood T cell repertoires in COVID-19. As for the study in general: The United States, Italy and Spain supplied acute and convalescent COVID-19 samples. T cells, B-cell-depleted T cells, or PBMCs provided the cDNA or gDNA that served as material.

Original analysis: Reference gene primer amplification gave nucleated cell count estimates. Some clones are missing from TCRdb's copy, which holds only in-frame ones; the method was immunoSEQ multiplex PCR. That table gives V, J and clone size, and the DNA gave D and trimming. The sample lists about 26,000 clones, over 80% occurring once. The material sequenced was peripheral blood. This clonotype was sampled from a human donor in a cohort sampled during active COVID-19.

CDR3 sequence: CASRLQGNPYNEQFF. CDR3 bases: TGTGCCAGCAGACTCCAGGGAAACCCCTACAATGAGCAGTTCTTC. V gene TRBV7-2 combines with J gene TRBJ2-1; possibly TRBD1 for D (5 bases). Looked up from germline, CDR1 is SGHTA and CDR2 is FQGNSA. This CDR3 has 15 residues. Trimming cost V 6 bases and J 2 bases, with 14 bases left between them.